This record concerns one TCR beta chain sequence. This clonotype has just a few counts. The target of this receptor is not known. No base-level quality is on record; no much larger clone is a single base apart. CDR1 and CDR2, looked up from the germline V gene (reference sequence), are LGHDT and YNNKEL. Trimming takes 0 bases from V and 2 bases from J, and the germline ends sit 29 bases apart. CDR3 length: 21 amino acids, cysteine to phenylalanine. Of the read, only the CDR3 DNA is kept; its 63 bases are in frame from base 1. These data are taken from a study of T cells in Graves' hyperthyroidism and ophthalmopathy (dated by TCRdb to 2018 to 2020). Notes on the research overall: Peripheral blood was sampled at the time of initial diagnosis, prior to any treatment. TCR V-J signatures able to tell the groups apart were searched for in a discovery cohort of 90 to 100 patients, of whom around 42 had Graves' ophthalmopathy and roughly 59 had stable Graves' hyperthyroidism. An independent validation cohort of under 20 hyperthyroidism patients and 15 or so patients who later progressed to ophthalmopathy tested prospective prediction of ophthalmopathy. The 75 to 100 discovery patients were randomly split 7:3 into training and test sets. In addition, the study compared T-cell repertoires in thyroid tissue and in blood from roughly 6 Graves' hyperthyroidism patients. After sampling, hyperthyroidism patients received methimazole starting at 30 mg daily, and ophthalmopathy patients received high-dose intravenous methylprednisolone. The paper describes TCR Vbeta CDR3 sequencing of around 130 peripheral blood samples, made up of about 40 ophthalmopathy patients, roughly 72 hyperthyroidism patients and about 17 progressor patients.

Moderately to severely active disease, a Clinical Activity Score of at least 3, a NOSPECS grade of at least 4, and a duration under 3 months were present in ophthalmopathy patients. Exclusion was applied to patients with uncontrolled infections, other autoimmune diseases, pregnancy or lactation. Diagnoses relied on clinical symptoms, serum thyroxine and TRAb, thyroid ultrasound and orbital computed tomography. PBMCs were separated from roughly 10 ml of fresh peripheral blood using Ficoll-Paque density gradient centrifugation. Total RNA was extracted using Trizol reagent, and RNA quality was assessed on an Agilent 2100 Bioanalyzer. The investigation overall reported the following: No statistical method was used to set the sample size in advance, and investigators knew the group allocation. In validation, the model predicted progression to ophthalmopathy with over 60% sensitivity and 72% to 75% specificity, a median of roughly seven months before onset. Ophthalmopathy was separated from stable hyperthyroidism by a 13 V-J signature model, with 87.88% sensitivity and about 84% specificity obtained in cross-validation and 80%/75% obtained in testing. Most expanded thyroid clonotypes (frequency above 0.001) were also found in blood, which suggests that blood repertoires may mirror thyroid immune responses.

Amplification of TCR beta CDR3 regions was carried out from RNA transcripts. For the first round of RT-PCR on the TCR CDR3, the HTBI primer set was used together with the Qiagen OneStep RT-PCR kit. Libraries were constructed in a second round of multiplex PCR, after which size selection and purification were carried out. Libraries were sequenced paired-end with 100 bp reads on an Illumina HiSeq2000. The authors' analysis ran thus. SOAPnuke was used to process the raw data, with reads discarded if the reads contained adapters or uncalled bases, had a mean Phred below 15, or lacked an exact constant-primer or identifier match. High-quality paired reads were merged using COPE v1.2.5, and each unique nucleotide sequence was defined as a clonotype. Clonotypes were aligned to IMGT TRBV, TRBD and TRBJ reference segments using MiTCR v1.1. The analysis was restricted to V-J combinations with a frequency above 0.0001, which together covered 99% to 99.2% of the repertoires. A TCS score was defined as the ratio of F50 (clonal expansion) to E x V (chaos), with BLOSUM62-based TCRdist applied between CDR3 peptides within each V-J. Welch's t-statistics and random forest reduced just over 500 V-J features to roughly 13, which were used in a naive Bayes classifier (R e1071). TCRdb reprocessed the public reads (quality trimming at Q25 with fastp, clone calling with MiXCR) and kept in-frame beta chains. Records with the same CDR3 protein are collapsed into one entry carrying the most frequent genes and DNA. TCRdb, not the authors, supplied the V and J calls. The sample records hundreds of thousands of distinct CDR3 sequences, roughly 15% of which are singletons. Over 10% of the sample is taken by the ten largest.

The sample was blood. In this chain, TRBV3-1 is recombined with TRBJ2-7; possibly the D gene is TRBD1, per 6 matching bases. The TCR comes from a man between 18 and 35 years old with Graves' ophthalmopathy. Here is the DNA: TGTGCCAGCAGCCAAGAAGTTAGGCCGCCTCCATACAGACAGGCCACCTACGAGCAGTACTTC. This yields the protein CASSQEVRPPPYRQATYEQYF.